The 20 T cell receptor beta chains listed next were all sequenced from one sample in a study of CD8 T cells in Susac syndrome. RNA was extracted with the RNeasy kit, and a quantity of 0.5 to 1 ug was reverse transcribed using random hexamers. TCRdb passed the immunoSEQ multiplex PCR reads through MiXCR, listing each CDR3 protein once. The sample records 250,000 or so distinct CDR3 sequences, just under 95% being singletons. The sequencing sample was made of CD4+ T cells from PBMCs. Every receptor here comes from a human donor with multiple sclerosis.

This CDR3 reads CASSQDSRTLEQFF. The DNA of the CDR3 is TGCGCCAGCAGCCAAGATTCCCGGACACTTGAGCAGTTCTTC. This chain connects TRBV4-1 to TRBJ2-1; D is perhaps TRBD1 (5 bases). V was pared by 0 bases and J by 9 bases, with 12 bases between. Germline CDR1 reads MGHRA; CDR2 reads YSYEKL. CDR3 length: 14 residues.

The chain carries TRBV20-1 and TRBJ2-6; D call uncertain. Germline CDR1 DFQATT, CDR2 SNEGSKA (reference sequence). Trimming cost V 1 base and J 2 bases, with 12 bases left between them. CDR3 length: 16 residues. As DNA, the CDR3 is TGCAGTGCTAGAGGCTCGAAGGAGACTGGGGCCAACGTCCTGACTTTC. This sequence encodes CSARGSKETGANVLTF.

The chain links TRBV10-3 to TRBJ2-3, with D uncertain. From germline, CDR1 is ENHRY and CDR2 SYGVKD. The CDR3 is 14 residues long. V was shortened by 4 bases and J by 0 bases, with 8 bases between the two germline ends. This CDR3 is CAISVRPSTDTQYF. The CDR3 DNA reads TGTGCCATCAGTGTACGGCCTAGCACAGATACGCAGTATTTT.

The CDR3 nucleotides read TGTGCCAGCAGTTACTCGTGGGCCTCGGACGGGGAGCAGTTCTTC. It translates to CASSYSWASDGEQFF. V usage is TRBV6-5 and J usage is TRBJ2-1; no definite D call. V lost 0 bases to trimming and J lost 10 bases, with 16 bases between them. Per germline, CDR1 MNHEY and CDR2 SVGAGI. This CDR3 region has 15 residues.

The J gene is TRBJ1-5, the V gene TRBV10-1, with no clear D. CDR3 size: 14 residues. Trimming removed 5 bases from V and 4 bases from J, with 12 bases in between. Germline V gene sequence: CDR1 WNHNN, CDR2 SYGVQD (reference sequence). Here the CDR3 DNA reads TGCGCCAGCAGTCCCGGGGTCGGGAATCAGCCCCAGCATTTT. Encoded protein: CASSPGVGNQPQHF.

The sample holds a few counts of this clonotype. The chain has TRBV18 and TRBJ1-2, with TRBD1 matching 10 bases. In germline, CDR1 is KGHSH, CDR2 LQKENI. V shed 0 bases, J shed 3 bases, and the junction held 1 base outside the gene matches. This CDR3 comprises 15 residues. The CDR3 DNA follows: TGTGCCAGCTCACCACCGGGACAGGGGCACTATGGCTACACCTTC. Translating it yields CASSPPGQGHYGYTF.

The chain uses TRBV7-3 and TRBJ2-2; D perhaps matches TRBD1 (6 bases). This CDR3 is 15 amino acids long. The V gene's germline CDR1 is SGHTA and CDR2 FQGTGA. The V end lost 5 bases, the J end lost 3 bases, and 13 bases lay between the germline ends. CDR3 in DNA: TGTGCCAGCAGCCCATCAGGGGCCGACACCGGGGAGCTGTTTTTT. This gives the protein CASSPSGADTGELFF.

For the CDR3, the DNA is TGTGCCAGCGGGGAGAAAGCCGCGGGAAAGACCCAGTACTTC. The encoded protein is CASGEKAAGKTQYF. This sequence joins TRBV6-6 and TRBJ2-5, with a weak D call TRBD2 (6 bases). Germline V gene lookup returns CDR1 MNHNY and CDR2 SVGAGI (reference sequence). This CDR3 has 14 amino acids. V shed 8 bases and J shed 6 bases, with 19 bases lying between them.

This clonotype has only a few counts. This chain connects TRBV19 to TRBJ1-1, with D hard to call. Germline-derived CDR1 and CDR2 are LNHDA and SQIVND (reference sequence). Trimming left V 5 bases short and J 0 bases short, with 4 bases between. The CDR3 runs 12 residues. CDR3 sequence: CASSPLNTEAFF. DNA for the CDR3: TGTGCCAGTAGTCCTCTGAACACTGAAGCTTTCTTT.

The chain carries TRBV13 and TRBJ2-5, with 7 bases fitting TRBD2. Germline CDR1 PRHDT, CDR2 FYEKMQ (reference sequence). V dropped 2 bases and J dropped 4; count of bases not matched to a gene: 7. The CDR3 has 15 amino acids. Here the CDR3 reads CASSLKAGDRETQYF. CDR3 bases: TGTGCCAGCAGCTTAAAGGCGGGAGATCGAGAGACCCAGTACTTC.

The chain couples TRBV14 to TRBJ2-5; no reliable D call. With 2 bases removed from V and 3 bases from J, the gap between germline ends came to 10 bases. This CDR3 has 14 amino acids. CDR1 and CDR2 from the germline V gene are SGHDN and FVKESK. The CDR3 DNA follows: TGTGCCAGCAGCCAAATTTTAGGGAAAGAGACCCAGTACTTC. Translating it yields CASSQILGKETQYF.

The chain carries TRBV28 and TRBJ2-7; 7 bases match TRBD1. Germline assignment: CDR1 MDHEN and CDR2 SYDVKM. With V trimmed by 5 bases and J by 12 bases, 7 bases remained unmatched. The CDR3 extends over 11 amino acids. CDR3 nucleotides: TGTGCCAGCAGTCACAACAGGGGCACGTACTTC. Amino acid sequence: CASSHNRGTYF.

This chain connects TRBV12-5 to TRBJ2-7; tentative D call: TRBD1 (6 bases). The CDR3 spans 13 residues. Germline CDR1 LGHNT, CDR2 FRNRAP. The germline V and J ends were trimmed by 3 bases and 2 bases, with 8 bases remaining between them. DNA of the CDR3: TGTGCTAGTGGTTTAAGGGACACCTACGAGCAGTACGTC. This codes for CASGLRDTYEQYV.

The chain recombines TRBV30 with TRBJ1-1; perhaps TRBD1 as D (5 bases). The CDR3 contains 13 residues. The V end lost 2 bases, the J end lost 11 bases, and 18 bases lay between the germline ends. In germline, CDR1 is GTSNPN, CDR2 SVGIG (reference sequence). In DNA, the CDR3 is TGTGCCTGGAGTTTCGGCCGTGTGGGGGATGCTTTCTTT. It codes for CAWSFGRVGDAFF.

The chain employs TRBV5-6 and TRBJ1-4; D is undetermined. Per the germline V gene, CDR1 is SGHDT and CDR2 is YYEEEE. CDR3 length: 14 residues. Trimming left V 0 bases short and J 3 bases short, with 6 bases between. For the CDR3, the DNA is TGTGCCAGCAGCTTGGAGGCGTCTAATGAAAAACTGTTTTTT. Translated: CASSLEASNEKLFF.

This clonotype was seen a single time. The J gene is TRBJ2-2, the V gene TRBV3-1; D gene unclear. Germline-derived CDR1 and CDR2 are LGHDT and YNNKEL (reference sequence). Trimming stripped 2 bases from V and 2 bases from J, with 12 bases between. This CDR3 is 16 amino acids long. CDR3 amino acids: CASSQTPHPNTGELFF. The DNA for the CDR3 is TGTGCCAGCAGCCAAACACCCCATCCAAACACCGGGGAGCTGTTTTTT.

The genes are TRBV3-1 and TRBJ1-1, with D maybe TRBD1 (5 bases). Trimming stripped 4 bases from V and 4 bases from J, with 16 bases between. This CDR3 comprises 15 residues. CDR1 is LGHDT and CDR2 is YNNKEL in the germline V gene (reference sequence). The CDR3 spells CASSPQGRGGTEAFF. CDR3 nucleotide sequence: TGTGCCAGCAGCCCCCAAGGGAGGGGAGGCACTGAAGCTTTCTTT.

The V gene is TRBV6-5, the J gene TRBJ1-1; D is undetermined. The ends were cut back, 8 bases at V and 7 bases at J, with 17 bases in the middle. CDR3 length: 13 amino acids. Looked up from germline, CDR1 is MNHEY and CDR2 is SVGAGI. The CDR3 bases are TGTGCCAGCGGCAAGTCAGGTATGGATGAAGCTTTCTTT. Amino acids: CASGKSGMDEAFF.

The rearrangement joins TRBV30 to TRBJ2-2; a weak D match, TRBD2 (5 bases). The CDR3 covers 19 residues. Germline CDR1 reads GTSNPN; CDR2 reads SVGIG (reference sequence). Trimming left V 2 bases short and J 2 bases short, with 24 bases between. The CDR3 reads CAWSFFGPWKGRNTGELFF. CDR3 nucleotide sequence: TGTGCCTGGAGTTTCTTTGGACCGTGGAAAGGGAGAAACACCGGGGAGCTGTTTTTT.

This chain connects TRBV7-9 to TRBJ2-2; 8 positions match TRBD1. The CDR3 runs to 18 residues. The V segment lost 1 base and the J segment 7 bases; nucleotides outside the gene matches: 14. The germline gives CDR1 SEHNR, CDR2 FQNEAQ (reference sequence). CDR3 residues: CASSLGQGAAKSVGELFF. The CDR3 region has the DNA TGTGCCAGCAGCTTAGGGCAGGGGGCCGCCAAATCTGTCGGGGAGCTGTTTTTT.